One sample yielded the 29 T cell receptor beta chains listed below, sequenced in a study of Graves' ophthalmopathy and Graves' hyperthyroidism. Beta-chain TCR CDR3 regions were amplified from RNA transcripts. An opening RT-PCR round employed HTBI primers and preceded a second-round multiplex PCR. TCRdb analysed the multiplex PCR reads with MiXCR anew, one entry per CDR3 protein. The sample has 560,000 or so distinct CDR3 sequences, less than 45% seen once. Sequenced input: peripheral blood or thyroid tissue (not recorded which). The receptors here all came from an adult man with Graves' hyperthyroidism.

This clonotype occurred many times. The chain employs TRBV7-2 and TRBJ1-2; D remains unclear. This CDR3 region has 16 residues. Germline V gives CDR1 SGHTA, CDR2 FQGNSA. V was pared by 3 bases and J by 1 base, with 15 bases between. The CDR3 DNA reads TGTGCCAGCAGCTTCCGCCCAGGACGGATTAACTATGGCTACACCTTC. Amino acid sequence: CASSFRPGRINYGYTF. The full variable domain, its missing parts supplied by reference TRBV7-2 and TRBJ1-2, is GAGVSQSPSNKVTEKGKDVELRCDPISGHTALYWYRQSLGQGLEFLIYFQGNSAPDKSGLPSDRFSAERTGGSVSTLTIQRTQQEDSAVYLCASSFRPGRINYGYTFGSGTRLTVV.

The V call is TRBV15, the J call TRBJ2-1; possibly TRBD1 or TRBD2 for D (5 bases each). V was trimmed by 1 base and J by 8 bases, leaving 9 bases between them. The length of the CDR3 is 13 residues. Germline V gives CDR1 LNHNV, CDR2 YYDKDF (reference sequence). DNA for the CDR3: TGTGCCACCAGCAGAGGAGGGGTCCATGAGCAGTTCTTC. Protein sequence: CATSRGGVHEQFF.

This clonotype was seen more than once but under ten times. The rearrangement links TRBV4-1 to TRBJ1-3; D not certain. V dropped 0 bases and J dropped 4 bases, with 10 bases sitting between them. The CDR3 sequence is 15 residues long. Germline assignment: CDR1 MGHRA and CDR2 YSYEKL. The CDR3 bases are TGCGCCAGCAGCCAAGAGTGGCAGTCCGGAAACACCATATATTTT. Translating it yields CASSQEWQSGNTIYF.

The chain links TRBV28 to TRBJ2-7, with a weak D call TRBD1 (5 bases). The CDR3 runs to 15 residues. Germline lookup yields CDR1 MDHEN and CDR2 SYDVKM. V was pared by 6 bases and J by 0 bases, with 15 bases between. The CDR3 nucleotides read TGTGCCAGCAGAGCTCAGGGCGCCTTCTCCTACGAGCAGTACTTC. Its protein product is CASRAQGAFSYEQYF.

This clonotype was detected many times. The chain uses TRBV15 and TRBJ2-6; no definite D call. Trimming left V 1 base short and J 4 bases short, with 8 bases between. Germline CDR1 reads LNHNV; CDR2 reads YYDKDF (reference sequence). The CDR3 extends over 15 amino acids. The CDR3 bases are TGTGCCACCAGCAGAGCGAATCCGGGGGCCAACGTCCTGACTTTC. This encodes CATSRANPGANVLTF.

This clonotype was recorded a few times. The chain links TRBV5-5 to TRBJ1-5; TRBD1 might be the D (5 bases). Germline lookup yields CDR1 SGHKS and CDR2 YYEKEE (reference sequence). V lost 4 bases and J lost 1, with 15 bases in between. The CDR3 has 16 amino acids. This chain's CDR3 is CASSLLRDLSNQPQHF. CDR3 in DNA: TGTGCCAGCAGCCTTTTACGGGACTTGAGCAATCAGCCCCAGCATTTT. The entire variable domain, with the rest obtained from reference TRBV5-5 and TRBJ1-5, is as follows: DAGVTQSPTHLIKTRGQQVTLRCSPISGHKSVSWYQQVLGQGPQFIFQYYEKEERGRGNFPDRFSARQFPNYSSELNVNALLLGDSALYLCASSLLRDLSNQPQHFGDGTRLSIL.

The rearrangement uses TRBV24-1 and TRBJ2-4, with 7 bases that match TRBD2. After removal of 6 bases from V and 8 bases from J, the junction contained 9 bases not matched to a gene. Looked up from germline, CDR1 is KGHDR and CDR2 is SFDVKD. This CDR3 comprises 14 residues. The CDR3 sequence: CATSLGEGVYIQYF. The CDR3 DNA is TGTGCCACCAGTCTCGGGGAGGGCGTGTACATTCAGTACTTC.

V is TRBV7-9 and J is TRBJ2-7, with 10 bases matching TRBD2. Trimming removed 3 bases from V and 3 bases from J; junction bases left unmatched: 8. In germline, CDR1 is SEHNR, CDR2 FQNEAQ (reference sequence). The CDR3 extends over 16 amino acids. The chain's CDR3 is CASSLALAGENYEQYF. The CDR3 DNA reads as TGTGCCAGCAGCTTGGCTCTAGCGGGGGAGAACTACGAGCAGTACTTC.

This clonotype was detected a few times. The chain has TRBV7-9 and TRBJ1-1, with 9 bases lining up with TRBD1. The CDR3 runs 14 residues. The junction had 4 bases not matched to a gene; V was cut back by 5 bases and J by 3 bases. The V gene's germline CDR1 is SEHNR and CDR2 FQNEAQ (reference sequence). The CDR3 nucleotides read TGTGCCAGCAGCGCCGACAGGGGGTACACTGAAGCTTTCTTT. Translation: CASSADRGYTEAFF.

This clonotype was picked up a small number of times. The chain links TRBV29-1 to TRBJ2-1, with TRBD2 matching over 7 bases. J gave up 3 bases and V 6 bases, and 8 bases lay outside the gene matches. CDR1 is SQVTM, CDR2 ANQGSEA, per germline. The CDR3 extends over 14 amino acids. The CDR3 loop reads CSVQLAKVYNEQFF. As DNA, the CDR3 is TGCAGCGTGCAACTAGCGAAAGTCTACAATGAGCAGTTCTTC.

The CDR3 DNA sequence: TGCAGTGCCAAGGGTAGCACTGAAGCTTTCTTT. Amino acids: CSAKGSTEAFF. The chain carries TRBV20-1 and TRBJ1-1; D remains ambiguous. The ends were cut back, 6 bases at V and 4 bases at J, with 9 bases in the middle. The germline gives CDR1 DFQATT, CDR2 SNEGSKA (reference sequence). CDR3 length: 11 residues.

There are many counts of this clonotype. This chain uses TRBV6-1 with TRBJ1-6; D uncertain. Trimming stripped 10 bases from V and 4 bases from J, with 17 bases between. Germline CDR1 reads MNHNS; CDR2 reads SASEGT. This CDR3 comprises 15 residues. The CDR3 DNA is TGTGCCACCCAGGACGGTTGGAATTATAATTCACCCCTCCACTTT. As protein: CATQDGWNYNSPLHF.

Regarding this clonotype: A much larger clone lies one base from this, so it may be a read error. The rearrangement joins TRBV11-1 to TRBJ2-7; tentatively, D is TRBD1 or TRBD2 (6 bases each). CDR1 is SGHAT and CDR2 is FQDESV in the germline V gene (reference sequence). This CDR3 region has 18 residues. Trimming stripped 3 bases from V and 2 bases from J, with 23 bases between. CDR3 DNA sequence: TGTGCCAGCAGCTTCGACAGGCTCGGAAGGAGGGCAACCTACGAGCAGTACTTC. This encodes CASSFDRLGRRATYEQYF.

This clonotype was seen more than once but under ten times. This chain links TRBV7-8 with TRBJ2-1; 7 nucleotides match TRBD2. The CDR3 has 17 residues. With 4 bases clipped from V and 0 bases from J, the junction kept 9 bases outside the gene matches. Germline V gene lookup returns CDR1 SGHVS and CDR2 FQNEAQ. The CDR3 DNA reads TGTGCCAGCAGCTCAAGGCCTAGCGGAAGCTCCTACAATGAGCAGTTCTTC. It is translated as CASSSRPSGSSYNEQFF.

The gene calls are TRBV29-1 and TRBJ2-5; TRBD1 matches at 10 bases. Per the germline V gene, CDR1 is SQVTM and CDR2 is ANQGSEA. Trimming removed 4 bases from V and 2 bases from J; junction bases left unmatched: 7. The CDR3 is made up of 15 amino acids. CDR3 residues: CSVGQGASPQETQYF. The CDR3 DNA sequence: TGCAGCGTTGGACAGGGGGCATCACCTCAAGAGACCCAGTACTTC.

At least ten counts were recorded for this clonotype. The chain combines TRBV19 with TRBJ1-2, with D possibly being TRBD1 (5 bases). The CDR3 runs to 13 residues. The ends were cut back, 6 bases at V and 3 bases at J, with 11 bases in the middle. Per germline, CDR1 LNHDA and CDR2 SQIVND (reference sequence). The CDR3 coding sequence is TGTGCCAGTAGCACCGGGACTGACTATGGCTACACCTTC. Protein sequence: CASSTGTDYGYTF.

This clonotype was recorded at least ten times. The chain has TRBV20-1 and TRBJ2-5; a weak D match, TRBD2 (6 bases). The CDR3 is 16 amino acids. V lost 0 bases and J 1 base, leaving 15 bases between the germline ends. Germline V gene lookup returns CDR1 DFQATT and CDR2 SNEGSKA (reference sequence). This chain's CDR3 is CSARDVRGRPQETQYF. The CDR3 nucleotides are TGCAGTGCTAGAGATGTACGTGGGAGGCCCCAAGAGACCCAGTACTTC.

This clonotype was seen a few times. The gene calls are TRBV3-1 and TRBJ1-1; 10 positions agree with TRBD1. V lost 3 bases, J lost 5 bases, and 3 bases stayed unmatched. The CDR3 extends over 14 amino acids. Looked up from germline, CDR1 is LGHDT and CDR2 is YNNKEL (reference sequence). CDR3: CASSHQGQGTEAFF. CDR3 bases: TGTGCCAGCAGCCACCAGGGACAGGGGACTGAAGCTTTCTTT.

Ten or more counts support this clonotype. For the CDR3, the DNA is TGTGCCAGCAGTCTAACAGGGGAGGCTTACGAGCAGTACTTC. Its translation is CASSLTGEAYEQYF. The chain uses TRBV2 and TRBJ2-7; D might be TRBD1 (7 bases). CDR1 and CDR2 from the germline V gene are SNHLY and FYNNEI. Trimming pared 5 bases from V and 4 bases from J, leaving 15 bases between. There are 14 residues in the CDR3. Full variable domain (remainder filled in from reference TRBV2 and TRBJ2-7): EPEVTQTPSHQVTQMGQEVILRCVPISNHLYFYWYRQILGQKVEFLVSFYNNEISEKSEIFDDQFSVERPDGSNFTLKIRSTKLEDSAMYFCASSLTGEAYEQYFGPGTRLTVT.

The chain links TRBV7-9 to TRBJ2-7; 10 nucleotides match TRBD1. V was pared by 5 bases and J by 3 bases, with 7 bases of the junction left unmatched. There are 15 residues in the CDR3. Per the germline V gene, CDR1 is SEHNR and CDR2 is FQNEAQ (reference sequence). The CDR3 DNA is TGTGCCAGCAGCGTCACGGACAGGGGGGACTACGAGCAGTACTTC. Translation: CASSVTDRGDYEQYF.

The sample holds one count of this clonotype. The rearrangement links TRBV7-6 to TRBJ2-7; 8 nucleotides match TRBD1. The CDR3 has 14 amino acids. Germline assignment: CDR1 SGHVS and CDR2 FNYEAQ. The trim removed 7 bases at V and 5 bases at J, leaving 10 bases unmatched. This CDR3 reads CASTPQGEIDEQYF. The CDR3 nucleotides read TGTGCCAGCACCCCACAGGGGGAGATCGACGAGCAGTACTTC.

The rearrangement links TRBV5-1 to TRBJ2-7; TRBD1 agrees at 7 bases. The CDR3 extends over 18 amino acids. The ends lost 4 bases at V and 7 bases at J; junction bases unmatched: 23. CDR1 is SGHRS and CDR2 is YFSETQ in the germline V gene. CDR3 in DNA: TGCGCCAGCAGCCAAACGACAGGGCTCTCCATGACTATCAATGAGCAGTACTTC. Its translation: CASSQTTGLSMTINEQYF.

The sample holds many counts of this clonotype. The V call is TRBV19, the J call TRBJ1-1; 10 bases are shared with TRBD1. The CDR3 is made up of 14 amino acids. Germline-derived CDR1 and CDR2 are LNHDA and SQIVND (reference sequence). V lost 3 bases and J lost 3; bases outside the gene matches: 1. Here the CDR3 DNA reads TGTGCCAGTAGTATGACAGGGGGCTACACTGAAGCTTTCTTT. Its translation: CASSMTGGYTEAFF.

The chain is built from TRBV19 and TRBJ1-1; D is uncertain. Germline CDR1 reads LNHDA; CDR2 reads SQIVND (reference sequence). The CDR3 runs 14 residues. The V end lost 6 bases, the J end lost 2 bases, and 13 bases lay between the germline ends. The CDR3 DNA is TGTGCCAGTAGAATGTGGGCATCTAACACTGAAGCTTTCTTT. It specifies CASRMWASNTEAFF. Supplemented by reference TRBV19 and TRBJ1-1, the full variable domain reads DGGITQSPKYLFRKEGQNVTLSCEQNLNHDAMYWYRQDPGQGLRLIYYSQIVNDFQKGDIAEGYSVSREKKESFPLTVTSAQKNPTAFYLCASRMWASNTEAFFGQGTRLTVV.

The V call is TRBV20-1, the J call TRBJ2-2; D not certain. CDR1 is DFQATT and CDR2 is SNEGSKA in the germline V gene (reference sequence). The CDR3 runs to 14 residues. V was shortened by 0 bases and J by 2 bases, with 7 bases between the two germline ends. In DNA, the CDR3 is TGCAGTGCTAGAGACCTCAGAAACACCGGGGAGCTGTTTTTT. The encoded protein is CSARDLRNTGELFF.

The J gene is TRBJ2-7, the V gene TRBV7-8; weak D call: TRBD1 (6 bases). Between the trimmed V and J ends, which lost 1 base and 2 bases, there was a span of 15 bases. Germline V lookup: CDR1 SGHVS, CDR2 FQNEAQ. This CDR3 is built from 16 residues. The CDR3 sequence: CASSLEGGRGTYEQYF. The CDR3 DNA sequence: TGTGCCAGCAGCTTAGAAGGGGGTAGGGGAACCTACGAGCAGTACTTC.

This clonotype was seen at least ten times. V is TRBV7-9 and J is TRBJ1-6; tentatively, D is TRBD1 (6 bases). The V end was cut by 2 bases, the J end by 8 bases, with 7 bases between. The CDR3 length is 13 residues. Germline assignment: CDR1 SEHNR and CDR2 FQNEAQ (reference sequence). The CDR3 DNA sequence: TGTGCCAGCAGCTTAAACAGGGATTCACCCCTCCACTTT. Protein: CASSLNRDSPLHF.

This clonotype has at least ten counts. The V and J genes are TRBV29-1 and TRBJ2-7; TRBD1 aligns across 10 bases. The V segment lost 3 bases and the J segment 6 bases; nucleotides outside the gene matches: 8. Germline-derived CDR1 and CDR2 are SQVTM and ANQGSEA. This CDR3 is 14 amino acids long. As DNA, the CDR3 is TGCAGCGTTGATTCCGGGACAGGGGTGGGCGAGCAGTACTTC. Encoded protein: CSVDSGTGVGEQYF.

The sample holds many counts of this clonotype. J is TRBJ1-5 and V is TRBV27, with a possible D match to TRBD1 (5 bases). The CDR3 loop spans 14 amino acids. Per the germline V gene, CDR1 is MNHEY and CDR2 is SMNVEV (reference sequence). Between the trimmed V and J ends, which lost 7 bases and 7 bases, there was a span of 17 bases. The DNA for the CDR3 is TGTGCCAGCACCCCCAGCAGGGCGGGCCAGCCCCAGCATTTT. Its translation is CASTPSRAGQPQHF.